This T cell receptor (beta chain) was found in a study of shared clonotypes between healthy human individuals. Turning to the study itself: Samples came from a couple of female and three male donors aged 18 to 49.

Method: immunoSEQ multiplex PCR; TCRdb's copy keeps in-frame clones and lacks some. The table records roughly 2.5 million clones, 85% to 95% of them present only once. Findings and caveats of the study: Naive subsets usually exceeded memory subsets in estimated richness. Rarefaction gave evidence that sorted-subset sequencing remained incomplete despite large depth.

As regards this clone: Its antigen is unknown.

The origin of this receptor is a man aged 18 to 29 in good health. Sequences were obtained from naive CD4+ T cells sorted from blood. Subset defined: CD45RA+ positively selected.

The CDR3, as DNA: TGTGCCAGCAGCAAAGAGGACAGGGGGCGTGGCTACACCTTC. Protein: CASSKEDRGRGYTF. The chain links TRBV21-1 to TRBJ1-2; the table names TRBD1, a call not compared with the DNA. TRBV21-1 is described as a pseudogene. The CDR3 runs 14 residues.